Listed below are T cell receptor beta chains from one sample, sequenced in a study of blood T cell repertoires in COVID-19. Repertoires were generated with immunoSEQ multiplex PCR, while TCRdb's copy carries only in-frame clones and drops some. The data show over 50,000 clones, with 86% seen just once and over 25% held by the top ten. Material for sequencing was peripheral blood. Receptors were obtained from a human donor in a cohort sampled during active COVID-19. Each CDR3 is given with its conserved first and last residue. A D gene is named only where the DNA matches it firmly. Some rows have no size entry. The others give once, few or many, or a class for an expanded clone.

d_call,v_call,j_call,clone_size,cdr3_nt,cdr3_aa
NA,TRBV2,TRBJ2-2,NA,TGTGCCAGCAGTGAGGGGGGGCAGGGAATCCCCGGGGAGCTGTTTTTT,CASSEGGQGIPGELFF
TRBD2,TRBV28,TRBJ2-7,NA,TGTGCCAGCAGTTTACTCCCATGGGGCGGGAGGGCCTACGAGCAGTACTTC,CASSLLPWGGRAYEQYF
NA,TRBV11-2,TRBJ1-1,NA,TGTGCCAGCAGCTTAGATCGGGCTGAAGCTTTCTTT,CASSLDRAEAFF
NA,TRBV11-3,TRBJ2-1,NA,TGTGCCAGCACCCGTTTCCGGGTCTACAATGAGCAGTTCTTC,CASTRFRVYNEQFF
TRBD1,TRBV11-1,TRBJ2-1,NA,TGTGCCAGCAGCTTAGAACAGGGGTCCTACAATGAGCAGTTCTTC,CASSLEQGSYNEQFF
NA,TRBV7-9,TRBJ2-7,NA,TGTGCCAGCAGCCGAGTGGAGCAAGAGCAGTACTTC,CASSRVEQEQYF
NA,TRBV11-3,TRBJ2-1,few,TGTGCCAGCAGCTTAGGGACAGAATACAATGAGCAGTTCTTC,CASSLGTEYNEQFF
TRBD2,TRBV6-1,TRBJ2-1,NA,TGTGCCAGCAGTGAAGGAGTGGGAGCGGGAGGTTACAATGAGCAGTTCTTC,CASSEGVGAGGYNEQFF
TRBD1,TRBV7-9,TRBJ2-5,NA,TGTGCCAGCAGCCCCCGACAGGGGCAAGAGACCCAGTACTTC,CASSPRQGQETQYF
NA,TRBV29-1,TRBJ2-7,NA,TGCAGCGTTGTCACTAGCTACGAGCAGTACTTC,CSVVTSYEQYF
TRBD2,TRBV28,TRBJ2-1,once,TGTGCCAGCAGTTTGGCAAGCGGGACGTACAATGAGCAGTTCTTC,CASSLASGTYNEQFF
NA,TRBV30,TRBJ1-6,few,TGTGCCTGGAGTGGACAGATAAAGAGCTCCTATAATTCACCCCTCCACTTT,CAWSGQIKSSYNSPLHF
NA,TRBV5-1,TRBJ2-2,NA,TGCGCCAGCAGCTTGGGGGACTTAAACACCGGGGAGCTGTTTTTT,CASSLGDLNTGELFF
NA,TRBV11-2,TRBJ2-2,NA,TGTGCCAGCAGCGGCGGGGCGACTAGGAACACCGGGGAGCTGTTTTTT,CASSGGATRNTGELFF
TRBD1,TRBV6-5,TRBJ2-1,NA,TGTGCCAGCAGCCTAACGCGGACAGGGTCGAATGAGCAGTTCTTC,CASSLTRTGSNEQFF
NA,TRBV7-3,TRBJ2-1,NA,TGTGCCAGCAGCTTAATGAGGAGCAATGAGCAGTTCTTC,CASSLMRSNEQFF
TRBD2,TRBV2,TRBJ2-7,NA,TGTGCCAGCAGCCGGACTAGCGGGGGGTGGAACGAGCAGTACTTC,CASSRTSGGWNEQYF
TRBD1,TRBV7-9,TRBJ2-2,NA,TGTGCCAGCAGCTTAACAGGGGATGGCACCGGGGAGCTGTTTTTT,CASSLTGDGTGELFF
TRBD2,TRBV28,TRBJ2-6,NA,TGTGCCAGCAGGGGACTAGCGGGAGGAACTGGGGCCAACGTCCTGACTTTC,CASRGLAGGTGANVLTF
NA,TRBV11-2,TRBJ2-4,few,TGTGCCAGCAGCTCGCTCAGGGCCGGAGCCAAAAACATTCAGTACTTC,CASSSLRAGAKNIQYF
NA,TRBV19,TRBJ1-4,NA,TGTGCCAGTAGTATATCGTGGGCGACTAATGAAAAACTGTTTTTT,CASSISWATNEKLFF
NA,TRBV7-2,TRBJ2-3,NA,TGTGCCAGCAGCCTAGGTGGGCAGATTACAGATACGCAGTATTTT,CASSLGGQITDTQYF
TRBD1,TRBV10-3,TRBJ2-7,NA,TGTGCCATCAGCCGGACAGGGATTCTAACCGAGCAGTACTTC,CAISRTGILTEQYF
NA,TRBV18,TRBJ2-5,NA,TGTGCCAGCTCACCTAGTGGAGGGGAAGAGACCCAGTACTTC,CASSPSGGEETQYF
NA,TRBV5-5,TRBJ2-2,NA,TGTGCCAGCAGCTTGGCCCGATGGCAGAACACCGGGGAGCTGTTTTTT,CASSLARWQNTGELFF
NA,TRBV28,TRBJ1-5,NA,TGTGCCAGCAGTCCCCCTCGGATCCGGGACAATCAGCCCCAGCATTTT,CASSPPRIRDNQPQHF
NA,TRBV2,TRBJ2-1,NA,TGTGCCAGCAGTGGAGCCAGCAGGAATGAGCAGTTCTTC,CASSGASRNEQFF
TRBD1,TRBV7-9,TRBJ2-7,NA,TGTGCCAGCAGCTTAGGAGGCTTCCGGGACAGATCCTACGAGCAGTACTTC,CASSLGGFRDRSYEQYF
TRBD2,TRBV19,TRBJ2-3,NA,TGTGCCAGTAGTGTTTGGGAGGGGACCCGAGATACGCAGTATTTT,CASSVWEGTRDTQYF
TRBD1,TRBV12-3/TRBV12-4,TRBJ1-2,NA,TGTGCCAGCAGTTTATTGGACAGGCCCTTGTTC,CASSLLDRPLF
NA,TRBV6-6,TRBJ2-3,many,TGTGCCAGCGCGGCCAGGGTTGGAGATACGCAGTATTTT,CASAARVGDTQYF
TRBD1,TRBV4-1,TRBJ2-4,NA,TGCGCCAGCAGCCAAGAGTGGGGGACAGGGAAAAACATTCAGTACTTC,CASSQEWGTGKNIQYF
TRBD1,TRBV23-1,TRBJ1-2,NA,TGCGCCAGCAGTCAAGGAGACAGGGTATTGAACTATGGCTACACCTTC,CASSQGDRVLNYGYTF
NA,TRBV18,TRBJ2-7,NA,TGTGCCAGCTCACCACCAGGGGCAAGCTACGAGCAGTACTTC,CASSPPGASYEQYF
NA,TRBV5-4,TRBJ2-5,NA,TGTGCCAGCAGCGACAGAACCCTAGTCCAAGAGACCCAGTACTTC,CASSDRTLVQETQYF
TRBD1,TRBV27,TRBJ1-2,NA,TGTGCCAGCAGGCCTCGGGGACAGTTTAACTATGGCTACACCTTC,CASRPRGQFNYGYTF
TRBD1,TRBV7-9,TRBJ2-7,few,TGTGCCAGCAGCACCTTCCGGGACAGCTACGAGCAGTACTTC,CASSTFRDSYEQYF
NA,TRBV7-9,TRBJ1-2,NA,TGTGCCAGCAGCTTATTCCAGGAACTTTACTATGGCTACACCTTC,CASSLFQELYYGYTF
TRBD1,TRBV2,TRBJ2-3,NA,TGTGCCAGCACCCGACAGGGATCCACAGATACGCAGTATTTT,CASTRQGSTDTQYF
NA,TRBV27,TRBJ2-7,NA,TGTGCCAGCAGTTTATGGGCCAGCTCCTACGAGCAGTACTTC,CASSLWASSYEQYF
NA,TRBV4-1,TRBJ1-6,NA,TGCGCCAGCAGCCAAGGAGCCCCTATGTCTTATAATTCACCCCTCCACTTT,CASSQGAPMSYNSPLHF
TRBD2,TRBV5-1,TRBJ2-1,NA,TGCGCCAGCAGCTCAACTAGCGGGAGATTGAATGAGCAGTTCTTC,CASSSTSGRLNEQFF
TRBD2,TRBV5-1,TRBJ2-3,NA,TGCGCCAGCAGCTTGGCCCGGGGGGGTTATACGCAGTATTTT,CASSLARGGYTQYF
NA,TRBV7-9,TRBJ1-2,NA,TGTGCCAGCAGCTTAGGCCAGAATAACTATGGCTACACCTTC,CASSLGQNNYGYTF
NA,TRBV28,TRBJ2-7,NA,TGTGCCAGCAGACCAAGGACACATTACGAGCAGTACTTC,CASRPRTHYEQYF
NA,TRBV5-5,TRBJ2-7,NA,TGTGCCAGCAGCTTGGGTGGGGCGCGGTCCGACTACGAGCAGTACTTC,CASSLGGARSDYEQYF
TRBD2,TRBV7-2,TRBJ2-1,NA,TGTGCCAGCAGCCGTCCGGCGGGAGCGTCCTACAATGAGCAGTTCTTC,CASSRPAGASYNEQFF
TRBD1,TRBV11-2,TRBJ2-7,NA,TGTGCCAGCAGCTTAGTGGGGACAGCCACCTACGAGCAGTACTTC,CASSLVGTATYEQYF
NA,TRBV18,TRBJ1-2,NA,TGTGCCAGCTCACCCTCCCAAACAGGGAACTATGGCTACACCTTC,CASSPSQTGNYGYTF
NA,TRBV4-2,TRBJ1-4,NA,TGTGCCAGCAGCCAAGAATATACAGTTGGAGAAAAACTGTTTTTT,CASSQEYTVGEKLFF
NA,TRBV24-1,TRBJ1-2,NA,TGTGCCACCAGTGATTTGACGGGGAATGGCTACACCTTC,CATSDLTGNGYTF
NA,TRBV12-3/TRBV12-4,TRBJ2-3,once,TGTGCCAGCAGTTTAACGGGGGCAGATACGCAGTATTTT,CASSLTGADTQYF
NA,TRBV5-4,TRBJ2-1,NA,TGTGCCAGCATCCACAACCAGGGTAGGTCCTACAATGAGCAGTTCTTC,CASIHNQGRSYNEQFF
NA,TRBV23-1,TRBJ2-7,NA,TGCGCCAGCAGTCGCACTCCACCAGGTGGGCACTCCTACGAGCAGTACTTC,CASSRTPPGGHSYEQYF
TRBD2,TRBV27,TRBJ2-7,NA,TGTGCCAGCAGTAACCTCGGGACTAGCGGGAGTTACGAGCAGTACTTC,CASSNLGTSGSYEQYF
NA,TRBV12-5,TRBJ2-3,NA,TGTGCTAGTGGCCCATTGACCGGCCGAGGTACGCAGTATTTT,CASGPLTGRGTQYF
NA,TRBV29-1,TRBJ1-2,NA,TGCAGCGTAATGGGACAACATAACTATGGCTACACCTTC,CSVMGQHNYGYTF
NA,TRBV20-1,TRBJ1-1,NA,TGCAGTGCTCACCGGACGGGGGAAGCTTTCTTT,CSAHRTGEAFF
NA,TRBV28,TRBJ2-7,NA,TGTGCCAGCAGCAATTCCTACGAGCAGTACTTC,CASSNSYEQYF